This T cell receptor beta chain was captured by sequencing in a study of radiation and T cells in renal cell carcinoma. As to time point: blood 4 weeks post-SBRT, at nephrectomy. Sample treatment: 15 Gy SBRT to primary tumor, nephrectomy 4 weeks later. Nephrectomy followed 15 Gy stereotactic body radiation by 4 weeks. Profiling relied on immunoSEQ multiplex PCR, and the TCRdb table lists in-frame clones only, not all of them. The sample includes over 120,000 clones, 80% to 90% of them seen just once. Study-wide results and limits: From baseline, blood top tumor clonotypes peaked at 2 weeks post-radiation.

To note about this clone: The antigen remains unidentified.

The CDR3 loop spans 16 amino acids. Germline CDR1 is SGHTA and CDR2 is FQGNSA. Trimming pared 1 base from V and 1 base from J, leaving 12 bases between. This TCR was recovered from a woman aged 45 to 65 with renal cell carcinoma. Here the sequenced sample was blood, taken from a patient whose treatment included radiotherapy and nephrectomy. This sequence joins TRBV7-2 and TRBJ2-3, with D perhaps matching TRBD2 (6 bases). CDR3 nucleotide sequence: TGTGCCAGCAGCTTAGTTGGGGGGTATCGCACAGATACGCAGTATTTT. It encodes CASSLVGGYRTDTQYF.